The clone carrying this T cell receptor beta chain was seen at least ten times. What it binds is unknown. The data were obtained in a study of T cells after yellow fever vaccination. The study, taken as a whole, reports: Contaminants from the bulk population, in the form of abundant clonotypes, could be found in FACS-sorted repertoires.

5'RACE template switching generated TCR cDNA, adding a universal primer site and UMIs. TCRdb analysed the 5' RACE reads with MiXCR anew, one entry per CDR3 protein. The sample holds around 100,000 distinct CDR3 sequences, roughly 8.4% seen once. The CDR3 is 15 amino acids. V was shortened by 4 bases and J by 1 base, with 10 bases between the two germline ends. The sequence was collected from a man in his thirties or forties who received the YFV17D yellow fever vaccine. The sample in question was CD8+ T cells sorted from PBMCs, obtained 45 days after the yellow fever booster vaccination. The chain recombines TRBV12-3 or TRBV12-4 with TRBJ2-2; D possibly corresponds to TRBD2 (5 bases). As DNA, the CDR3 is TGTGCCAGCAGTTGGACTCGCGGGAACACCGGGGAGCTGTTTTTT. Translating gives CASSWTRGNTGELFF.